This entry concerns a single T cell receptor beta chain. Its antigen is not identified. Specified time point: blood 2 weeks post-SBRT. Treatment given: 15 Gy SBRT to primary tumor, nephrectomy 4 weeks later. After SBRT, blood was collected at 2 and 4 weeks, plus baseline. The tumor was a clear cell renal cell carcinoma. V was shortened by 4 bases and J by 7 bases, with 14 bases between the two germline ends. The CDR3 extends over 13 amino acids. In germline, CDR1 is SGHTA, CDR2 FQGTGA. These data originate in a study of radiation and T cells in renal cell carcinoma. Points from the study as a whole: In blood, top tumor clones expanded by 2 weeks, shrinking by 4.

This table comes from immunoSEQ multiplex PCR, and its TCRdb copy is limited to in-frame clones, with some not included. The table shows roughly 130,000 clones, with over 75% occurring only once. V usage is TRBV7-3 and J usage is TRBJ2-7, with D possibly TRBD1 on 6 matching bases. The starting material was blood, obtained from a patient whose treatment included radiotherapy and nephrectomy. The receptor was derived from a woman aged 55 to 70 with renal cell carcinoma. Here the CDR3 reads CASSSTGLGEQYF. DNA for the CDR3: TGTGCCAGCAGCTCCACAGGGTTGGGTGAGCAGTACTTC.